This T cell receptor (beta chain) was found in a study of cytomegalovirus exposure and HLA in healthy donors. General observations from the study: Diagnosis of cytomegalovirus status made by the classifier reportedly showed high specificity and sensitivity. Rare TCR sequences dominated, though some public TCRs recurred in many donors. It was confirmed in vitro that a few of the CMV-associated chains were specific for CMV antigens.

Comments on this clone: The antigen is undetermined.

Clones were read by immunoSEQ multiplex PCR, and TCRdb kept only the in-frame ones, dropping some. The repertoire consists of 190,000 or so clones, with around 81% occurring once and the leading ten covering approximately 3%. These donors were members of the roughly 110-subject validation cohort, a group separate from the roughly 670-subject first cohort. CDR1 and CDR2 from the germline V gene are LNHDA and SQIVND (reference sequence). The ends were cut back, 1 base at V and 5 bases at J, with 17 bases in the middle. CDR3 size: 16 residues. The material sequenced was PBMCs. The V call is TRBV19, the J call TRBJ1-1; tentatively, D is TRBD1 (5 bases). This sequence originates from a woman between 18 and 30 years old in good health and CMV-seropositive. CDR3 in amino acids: CASSIGTLNRRTEAFF. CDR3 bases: TGTGCCAGTAGTATAGGGACGCTCAACAGGAGAACTGAAGCTTTCTTT.